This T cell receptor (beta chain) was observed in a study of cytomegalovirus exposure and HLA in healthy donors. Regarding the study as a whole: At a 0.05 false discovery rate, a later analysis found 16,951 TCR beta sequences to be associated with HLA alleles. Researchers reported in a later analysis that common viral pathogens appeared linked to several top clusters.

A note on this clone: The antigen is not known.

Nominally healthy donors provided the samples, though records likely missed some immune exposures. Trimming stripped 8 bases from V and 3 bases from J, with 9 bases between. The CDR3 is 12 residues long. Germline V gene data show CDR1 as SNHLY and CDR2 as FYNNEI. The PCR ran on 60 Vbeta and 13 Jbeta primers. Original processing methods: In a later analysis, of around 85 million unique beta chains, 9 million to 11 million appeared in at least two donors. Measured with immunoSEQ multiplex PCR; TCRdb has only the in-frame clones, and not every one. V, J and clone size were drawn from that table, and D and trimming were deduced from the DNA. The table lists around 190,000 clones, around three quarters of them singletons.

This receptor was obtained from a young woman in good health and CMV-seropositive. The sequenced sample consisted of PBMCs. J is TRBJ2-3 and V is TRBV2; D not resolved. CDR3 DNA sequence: TGTGCCAGCTTTGAGGCGACAGATACGCAGTATTTT. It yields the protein CASFEATDTQYF.